This TCR beta chain is from a study of technical replicates of blood from a handful of donors. Here immunoSEQ multiplex PCR was the method, and the copy in TCRdb shows in-frame clones only, minus some. The data hold approximately 100,000 clones, with over 90% observed a single time. CDR1 SGHTS and CDR2 YDEGEE come from the germline V gene. CDR3 length: 13 residues. V lost 3 bases, J lost 11 bases, and 15 bases lay in between. The chain carries TRBV5-8 and TRBJ2-1, with D maybe TRBD1 (6 bases). This sequence was found in a human donor in good health. Sequenced sample: T cells isolated from PBMCs. The CDR3 nucleotides read TGTGCCAGCAGCTCAATTCTCCGGGACAAGCAGTTCTTC. Its translation: CASSSILRDKQFF.